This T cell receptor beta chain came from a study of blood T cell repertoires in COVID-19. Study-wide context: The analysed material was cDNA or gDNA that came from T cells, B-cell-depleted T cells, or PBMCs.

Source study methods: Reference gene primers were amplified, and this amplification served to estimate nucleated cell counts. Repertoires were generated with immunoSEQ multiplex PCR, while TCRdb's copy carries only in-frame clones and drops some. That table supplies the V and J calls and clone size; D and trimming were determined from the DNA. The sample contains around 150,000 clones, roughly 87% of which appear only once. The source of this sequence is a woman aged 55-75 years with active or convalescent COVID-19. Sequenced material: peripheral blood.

CDR3 nucleotide sequence: TGTGCCAGCGGGAACAGGGGGGGGGACACTGAAGCTTTCTTT. Its protein product is CASGNRGGDTEAFF. The J gene is TRBJ1-1, the V gene TRBV6-5; 8 positions agree with TRBD1. CDR3 length: 14 residues. The germline V gene has CDR1 MNHEY and CDR2 SVGAGI. The junction had 8 bases not matched to a gene; V was cut back by 8 bases and J by 3 bases.